This T cell receptor (beta chain) was sequenced for a study of OX40 agonist ivuxolimab in advanced cancers. Study outcomes and limitations: In CD8+ T cells, expanded clones were on average more numerous than in CD4+.

Between the trimmed V and J ends, which lost 3 bases and 3 bases, there was a span of 8 bases. The V gene's germline CDR1 is SGHTA and CDR2 FQGNSA. The CDR3 consists of 13 residues. TCRdb's table, derived via immunoSEQ multiplex PCR, lists solely in-frame clones and lacks some. The sample yields about 64,000 clones, about four fifths seen once. As regards this clone: Its antigen is currently unknown.

This sample comprised CD4+ or CD8+ T cells sorted from blood, obtained in a trial of the OX40 agonist ivuxolimab. V gene TRBV7-2 combines with J gene TRBJ1-1; unclear D gene. This TCR derives from an adult with an advanced solid tumor such as melanoma, head and neck, liver or kidney cancer. CDR3 sequence: CASSLIADTEAFF. The CDR3 DNA reads as TGTGCCAGCAGCTTGATAGCCGACACTGAAGCTTTCTTT.